A selection of T cell receptor beta chains follows, all from one sample in a study of blood T cell repertoires in COVID-19. Method: immunoSEQ multiplex PCR; TCRdb's copy keeps in-frame clones and lacks some. The sample lists about 140,000 clones; about 87% were seen once. The material sequenced was peripheral blood. These receptors were collected from a man in his sixties with active or convalescent COVID-19. Both conserved end residues are part of each CDR3. Fields, in order: clone size, V gene, J gene, D gene, CDR3 protein, CDR3 DNA. The D gene is left open where the match is weak. A clone size is listed for some rows: how often the clone was seen (once, few, many), or a class if it is expanded.

clone_size: NA; v_call: TRBV4-3; j_call: TRBJ2-7; d_call: TRBD1; cdr3_aa: CASSREDRQVYEQYF; cdr3_nt: TGCGCCAGCAGCCGAGAGGACAGGCAGGTCTACGAGCAGTACTTC
clone_size: NA; v_call: TRBV5-4; j_call: TRBJ1-5; d_call: NA; cdr3_aa: CASSLELNQPQHF; cdr3_nt: TGTGCCAGCAGCTTGGAGCTAAATCAGCCCCAGCATTTT
clone_size: NA; v_call: TRBV19; j_call: TRBJ1-2; d_call: NA; cdr3_aa: CASTEDRYYGYTF; cdr3_nt: TGTGCCAGTACCGAGGACAGATACTATGGCTACACCTTC
clone_size: NA; v_call: TRBV18; j_call: TRBJ2-5; d_call: NA; cdr3_aa: CASSPPTARETQYF; cdr3_nt: TGTGCCAGCTCACCACCGACGGCTAGGGAGACCCAGTACTTC
clone_size: NA; v_call: TRBV7-2; j_call: TRBJ2-7; d_call: NA; cdr3_aa: CASSLAGGLLTYEQYF; cdr3_nt: TGTGCCAGCAGCTTAGCCGGCGGACTCCTAACCTACGAGCAGTACTTC
clone_size: NA; v_call: TRBV7-9; j_call: TRBJ2-2; d_call: TRBD1; cdr3_aa: CASSLTQGANTGELFF; cdr3_nt: TGTGCCAGCAGCCTCACACAGGGGGCGAACACCGGGGAGCTGTTTTTT
clone_size: NA; v_call: TRBV28; j_call: TRBJ2-4; d_call: NA; cdr3_aa: CASRPTSTKNIQYF; cdr3_nt: TGTGCCAGCAGACCAACTAGCACAAAAAACATTCAGTACTTC
clone_size: NA; v_call: TRBV28; j_call: TRBJ1-6; d_call: TRBD1; cdr3_aa: CASSLDRALNSPLHF; cdr3_nt: TGTGCCAGCAGTCTTGACAGGGCACTGAATTCACCCCTCCACTTT
clone_size: once; v_call: TRBV24-1; j_call: TRBJ2-7; d_call: TRBD1; cdr3_aa: CATSAPTGIEQYF; cdr3_nt: TGTGCCACCAGCGCCCCGACAGGGATCGAGCAGTACTTC
clone_size: NA; v_call: TRBV2; j_call: TRBJ1-1; d_call: TRBD1; cdr3_aa: CASRTFDRGWSTEAFF; cdr3_nt: TGTGCCAGCAGGACCTTCGACAGGGGTTGGAGCACTGAAGCTTTCTTT
clone_size: NA; v_call: TRBV4-2; j_call: TRBJ1-4; d_call: TRBD1; cdr3_aa: CASSQDNFRQGNEKLFF; cdr3_nt: TGTGCCAGCAGCCAAGATAATTTTCGACAGGGTAATGAAAAACTGTTTTTT
clone_size: NA; v_call: TRBV10-3; j_call: TRBJ1-1; d_call: NA; cdr3_aa: CAISEQNGNTEAFF; cdr3_nt: TGTGCCATCAGTGAGCAAAACGGGAACACTGAAGCTTTCTTT
clone_size: once; v_call: TRBV24-1; j_call: TRBJ1-5; d_call: TRBD1; cdr3_aa: CATSGGTGLVDQPQHF; cdr3_nt: TGTGCCACCAGTGGGGGGACAGGCCTAGTAGACCAGCCCCAGCATTTT
clone_size: few; v_call: TRBV15; j_call: TRBJ1-1; d_call: TRBD1; cdr3_aa: CATSRHRGQSEAFF; cdr3_nt: TGTGCCACCAGCAGACACAGGGGGCAAAGTGAAGCTTTCTTT
clone_size: NA; v_call: TRBV11-1; j_call: TRBJ2-5; d_call: TRBD2; cdr3_aa: CASSLGTSGSQETQYF; cdr3_nt: TGTGCCAGCAGCTTAGGGACTAGCGGGAGCCAAGAGACCCAGTACTTC
clone_size: NA; v_call: TRBV4-2; j_call: TRBJ2-7; d_call: TRBD2; cdr3_aa: CASSQEPGLESVEQYF; cdr3_nt: TGTGCCAGCAGCCAAGAACCGGGACTAGAGTCGGTCGAGCAGTACTTC
clone_size: once; v_call: TRBV6-6; j_call: TRBJ2-7; d_call: NA; cdr3_aa: CASSFPGHSSYEQYF; cdr3_nt: TGTGCCAGCAGTTTTCCGGGACACAGCTCCTACGAGCAGTACTTC
clone_size: NA; v_call: TRBV7-2; j_call: TRBJ2-3; d_call: NA; cdr3_aa: CASSLTGGTDTQYF; cdr3_nt: TGTGCCAGCAGCTTAACGGGGGGCACAGATACGCAGTATTTT
clone_size: NA; v_call: TRBV5-6; j_call: TRBJ2-7; d_call: NA; cdr3_aa: CASSLNPAPSDF; cdr3_nt: TGTGCCAGCAGCTTGAATCCCGCACCGTCGGACTTC
clone_size: NA; v_call: TRBV7-9; j_call: TRBJ2-1; d_call: TRBD2; cdr3_aa: CASSYAGSGRRNEQFF; cdr3_nt: TGTGCCAGCAGTTACGCTGGGAGCGGGAGGAGGAATGAGCAGTTCTTC
clone_size: NA; v_call: TRBV6-5; j_call: TRBJ1-5; d_call: NA; cdr3_aa: CASSSRTVGDQPQHF; cdr3_nt: TGTGCCAGCAGTTCCCGGACAGTTGGGGATCAGCCCCAGCATTTT
clone_size: NA; v_call: TRBV4-1; j_call: TRBJ2-1; d_call: TRBD2; cdr3_aa: CASSRRETGGYNEQFF; cdr3_nt: TGCGCCAGCAGCCGAAGAGAGACGGGGGGATACAATGAGCAGTTCTTC
clone_size: NA; v_call: TRBV13; j_call: TRBJ1-1; d_call: NA; cdr3_aa: CASSSLRVSNTEAFF; cdr3_nt: TGTGCCAGCAGCTCACTCCGGGTCTCGAACACTGAAGCTTTCTTT
clone_size: NA; v_call: TRBV6-6; j_call: TRBJ1-4; d_call: NA; cdr3_aa: CASSYSPGKTNEKLFF; cdr3_nt: TGTGCCAGCAGTTACTCGCCCGGGAAGACTAATGAAAAACTGTTTTTT
clone_size: once; v_call: TRBV15; j_call: TRBJ2-2; d_call: TRBD1; cdr3_aa: CATSRDYPGQGKTGELFF; cdr3_nt: TGTGCCACCAGCAGAGATTACCCGGGACAGGGAAAAACCGGGGAGCTGTTTTTT
clone_size: NA; v_call: TRBV19; j_call: TRBJ2-3; d_call: TRBD1; cdr3_aa: CASSIIRQGAFGDTQYF; cdr3_nt: TGTGCCAGTAGTATCATCAGACAGGGGGCATTTGGAGATACGCAGTATTTT
clone_size: NA; v_call: TRBV3-1/TRBV3-2; j_call: TRBJ2-3; d_call: TRBD1; cdr3_aa: CASSQDWGQSTDTQYF; cdr3_nt: TGTGCCAGCAGCCAAGATTGGGGACAGTCCACAGATACGCAGTATTTT
clone_size: once; v_call: TRBV29-1; j_call: TRBJ2-1; d_call: NA; cdr3_aa: CSVAERSSYNEQFF; cdr3_nt: TGCAGCGTTGCGGAGCGCAGCTCCTACAATGAGCAGTTCTTC
clone_size: once; v_call: TRBV3-1/TRBV3-2; j_call: TRBJ2-3; d_call: TRBD1; cdr3_aa: CASSHRGLGIDTQYF; cdr3_nt: TGTGCCAGCAGCCACAGGGGGCTGGGGATAGATACGCAGTATTTT
clone_size: few; v_call: TRBV2; j_call: TRBJ2-7; d_call: TRBD1; cdr3_aa: CASRHDRGSYEQYF; cdr3_nt: TGTGCCAGCAGACATGACAGGGGTTCCTACGAGCAGTACTTC
clone_size: NA; v_call: TRBV28; j_call: TRBJ1-2; d_call: TRBD1; cdr3_aa: CASSLGQAYGYTF; cdr3_nt: TGTGCCAGCAGTTTGGGACAGGCATATGGCTACACCTTC
clone_size: NA; v_call: TRBV4-1; j_call: TRBJ2-7; d_call: TRBD1; cdr3_aa: CASSRGQGAYEQYF; cdr3_nt: TGCGCCAGCAGCCGTGGCCAGGGGGCCTACGAGCAGTACTTC
clone_size: NA; v_call: TRBV10-2; j_call: TRBJ1-4; d_call: TRBD1; cdr3_aa: CASSWDRGGEKLFF; cdr3_nt: TGCGCCAGCAGTTGGGACAGGGGTGGAGAAAAACTGTTTTTT
clone_size: NA; v_call: TRBV19; j_call: TRBJ2-3; d_call: NA; cdr3_aa: CASSTVRTDTQYF; cdr3_nt: TGTGCCAGTAGTACGGTACGCACAGATACGCAGTATTTT
clone_size: NA; v_call: TRBV6-6; j_call: TRBJ1-1; d_call: NA; cdr3_aa: CASTESTRYTEAFF; cdr3_nt: TGTGCCAGCACCGAGTCCACGAGGTACACTGAAGCTTTCTTT
clone_size: NA; v_call: TRBV29-1; j_call: TRBJ2-5; d_call: TRBD1; cdr3_aa: CSVDVGTGGFSTQYF; cdr3_nt: TGCAGCGTTGATGTTGGGACAGGGGGTTTCTCGACCCAGTACTTC
clone_size: NA; v_call: TRBV5-4; j_call: TRBJ2-5; d_call: NA; cdr3_aa: CASSLGEGEETQYF; cdr3_nt: TGTGCCAGCAGCTTGGGGGAGGGGGAAGAGACCCAGTACTTC
clone_size: NA; v_call: TRBV20-1; j_call: TRBJ1-6; d_call: TRBD1; cdr3_aa: CSASGLADRMNSPLHF; cdr3_nt: TGCAGTGCTAGTGGGTTGGCGGACAGGATGAATTCACCCCTCCACTTT
clone_size: NA; v_call: TRBV6-5; j_call: TRBJ2-1; d_call: NA; cdr3_aa: CASSPPGYVKQFF; cdr3_nt: TGTGCCAGCAGTCCCCCAGGCTACGTTAAGCAGTTCTTC
clone_size: NA; v_call: TRBV5-1; j_call: TRBJ2-1; d_call: NA; cdr3_aa: CASSPLTGLNNEQFF; cdr3_nt: TGCGCCAGCAGCCCTTTGACAGGACTGAACAATGAGCAGTTCTTC
clone_size: NA; v_call: TRBV7-9; j_call: TRBJ2-7; d_call: NA; cdr3_aa: CASSLNAGSSYEQYF; cdr3_nt: TGTGCCAGCAGCTTAAATGCGGGGAGCTCCTACGAGCAGTACTTC
clone_size: NA; v_call: TRBV27; j_call: TRBJ1-4; d_call: NA; cdr3_aa: CASSFSQGRKKLFF; cdr3_nt: TGTGCCAGCAGTTTTTCACAGGGAAGGAAAAAACTGTTTTTT
clone_size: NA; v_call: TRBV2; j_call: TRBJ1-4; d_call: TRBD1; cdr3_aa: CASRATGVANEKLFF; cdr3_nt: TGTGCCAGCAGAGCAACAGGGGTGGCTAATGAAAAACTGTTTTTT
clone_size: NA; v_call: TRBV7-6; j_call: TRBJ1-1; d_call: NA; cdr3_aa: CASSLRQESNTEAFF; cdr3_nt: TGTGCCAGCAGCTTACGACAGGAATCCAACACTGAAGCTTTCTTT
clone_size: NA; v_call: TRBV3-1/TRBV3-2; j_call: TRBJ2-1; d_call: TRBD2; cdr3_aa: CASSQGWTSGYNEQFF; cdr3_nt: TGTGCCAGCAGCCAAGGCTGGACTAGCGGCTACAATGAGCAGTTCTTC
clone_size: NA; v_call: TRBV2; j_call: TRBJ1-6; d_call: TRBD1; cdr3_aa: CASSETGGQGRSPLHF; cdr3_nt: TGTGCCAGCAGTGAAACTGGGGGACAGGGGAGGTCACCCCTCCACTTT
clone_size: NA; v_call: TRBV7-2; j_call: TRBJ2-1; d_call: NA; cdr3_aa: CASSSDREVINEQFF; cdr3_nt: TGTGCCAGCAGCTCCGACAGGGAGGTCATCAATGAGCAGTTCTTC
clone_size: once; v_call: TRBV3-1/TRBV3-2; j_call: TRBJ1-4; d_call: NA; cdr3_aa: CASSPHGGANEKLFF; cdr3_nt: TGTGCCAGCAGCCCTCACGGCGGGGCTAATGAAAAACTGTTTTTT
clone_size: NA; v_call: TRBV28; j_call: TRBJ1-5; d_call: TRBD1; cdr3_aa: CASSFGTVNQPQHF; cdr3_nt: TGTGCCAGCAGTTTCGGGACAGTTAATCAGCCCCAGCATTTT
clone_size: NA; v_call: TRBV28; j_call: TRBJ2-1; d_call: TRBD2; cdr3_aa: CASSFPSGSSRYNEQFF; cdr3_nt: TGTGCCAGCAGTTTCCCTAGCGGGAGCTCTCGCTACAATGAGCAGTTCTTC
clone_size: NA; v_call: TRBV5-1; j_call: TRBJ1-4; d_call: NA; cdr3_aa: CASSFTATNEKLFF; cdr3_nt: TGCGCCAGCAGCTTCACTGCAACTAATGAAAAACTGTTTTTT
clone_size: NA; v_call: TRBV28; j_call: TRBJ2-2; d_call: TRBD2; cdr3_aa: CASSFGASGRFVTGELFF; cdr3_nt: TGTGCCAGCAGTTTCGGGGCTAGCGGGAGATTTGTGACCGGGGAGCTGTTTTTT
clone_size: NA; v_call: TRBV5-1; j_call: TRBJ1-1; d_call: NA; cdr3_aa: CASGGGQWGTEAFF; cdr3_nt: TGCGCCAGCGGGGGGGGCCAGTGGGGCACTGAAGCTTTCTTT
clone_size: once; v_call: TRBV28; j_call: TRBJ2-7; d_call: NA; cdr3_aa: CASSLSGVNEQYF; cdr3_nt: TGTGCCAGCAGTTTATCCGGGGTTAACGAGCAGTACTTC
clone_size: NA; v_call: TRBV9; j_call: TRBJ1-1; d_call: TRBD1; cdr3_aa: CASSLTGGMGNTEAFF; cdr3_nt: TGTGCCAGCAGTTTGACAGGGGGTATGGGGAACACTGAAGCTTTCTTT
clone_size: NA; v_call: TRBV28; j_call: TRBJ2-7; d_call: TRBD2; cdr3_aa: CASSSRGREIYEQYF; cdr3_nt: TGTGCCAGCAGTTCCCGTGGGCGGGAGATATACGAGCAGTACTTC
clone_size: NA; v_call: TRBV28; j_call: TRBJ2-5; d_call: NA; cdr3_aa: CASSPQPGQTQETQYF; cdr3_nt: TGTGCCAGCAGTCCTCAACCGGGACAAACCCAAGAGACCCAGTACTTC
clone_size: NA; v_call: TRBV6-2/TRBV6-3; j_call: TRBJ2-7; d_call: NA; cdr3_aa: CASSYWRVYGSSYEQYF; cdr3_nt: TGTGCCAGCAGTTACTGGCGGGTGTATGGGAGCTCCTACGAGCAGTACTTC
clone_size: NA; v_call: TRBV14; j_call: TRBJ2-1; d_call: TRBD1; cdr3_aa: CASSQYRGGEQFF; cdr3_nt: TGTGCCAGCAGCCAATACAGGGGTGGTGAGCAGTTCTTC
clone_size: NA; v_call: TRBV6-2/TRBV6-3; j_call: TRBJ2-7; d_call: TRBD2; cdr3_aa: CASSRTSGRSYEQYF; cdr3_nt: TGTGCCAGCAGTCGGACTAGCGGGAGATCCTACGAGCAGTACTTC